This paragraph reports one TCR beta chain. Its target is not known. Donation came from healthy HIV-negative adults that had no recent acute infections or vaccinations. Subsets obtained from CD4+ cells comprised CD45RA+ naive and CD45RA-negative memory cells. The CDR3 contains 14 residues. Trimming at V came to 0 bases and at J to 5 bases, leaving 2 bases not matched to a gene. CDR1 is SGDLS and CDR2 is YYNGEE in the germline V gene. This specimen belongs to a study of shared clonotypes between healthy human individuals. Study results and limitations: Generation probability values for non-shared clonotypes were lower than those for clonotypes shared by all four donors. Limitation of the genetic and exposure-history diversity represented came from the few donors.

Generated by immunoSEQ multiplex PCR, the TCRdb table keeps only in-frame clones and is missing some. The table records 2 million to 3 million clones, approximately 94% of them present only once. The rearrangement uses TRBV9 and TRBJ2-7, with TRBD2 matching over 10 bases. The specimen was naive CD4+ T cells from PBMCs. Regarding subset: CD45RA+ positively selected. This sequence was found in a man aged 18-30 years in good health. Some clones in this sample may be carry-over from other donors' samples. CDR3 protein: CASSVASGSHEQYF. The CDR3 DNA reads TGTGCCAGCAGCGTAGCTAGCGGGAGTCACGAGCAGTACTTC.